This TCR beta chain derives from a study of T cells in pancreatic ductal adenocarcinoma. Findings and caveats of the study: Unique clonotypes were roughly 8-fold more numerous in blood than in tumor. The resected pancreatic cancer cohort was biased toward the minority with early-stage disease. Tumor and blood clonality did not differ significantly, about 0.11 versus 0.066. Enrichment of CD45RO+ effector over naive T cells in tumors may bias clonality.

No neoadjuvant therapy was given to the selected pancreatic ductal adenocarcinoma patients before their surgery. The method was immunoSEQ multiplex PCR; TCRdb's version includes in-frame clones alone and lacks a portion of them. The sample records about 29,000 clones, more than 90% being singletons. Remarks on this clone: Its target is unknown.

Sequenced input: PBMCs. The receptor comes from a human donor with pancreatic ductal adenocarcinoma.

The CDR3, as DNA: TGTGCCAGCAGTTTATCCAGGGGAACTGAAGCTTTCTTT. Protein: CASSLSRGTEAFF. The chain has TRBV27 and TRBJ1-1; TRBD1 is a possible D gene (6 bases). The CDR3 is made up of 13 amino acids. The V end was cut by 0 bases, the J end by 5 bases, with 7 bases between. CDR1 and CDR2 (germline): MNHEY, SMNVEV (reference sequence).